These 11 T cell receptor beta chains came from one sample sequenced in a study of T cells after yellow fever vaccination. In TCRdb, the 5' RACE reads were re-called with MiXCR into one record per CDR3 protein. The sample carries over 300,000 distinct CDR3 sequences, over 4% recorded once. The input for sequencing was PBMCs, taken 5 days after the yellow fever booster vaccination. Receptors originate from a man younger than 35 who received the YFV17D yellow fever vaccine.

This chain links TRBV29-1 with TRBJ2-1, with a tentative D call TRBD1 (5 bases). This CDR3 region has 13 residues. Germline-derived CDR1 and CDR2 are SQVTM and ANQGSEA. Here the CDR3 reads CSGSLGLENEQFF. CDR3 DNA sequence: TGCAGTGGGTCCTTGGGGCTGGAGAATGAGCAGTTCTTC.

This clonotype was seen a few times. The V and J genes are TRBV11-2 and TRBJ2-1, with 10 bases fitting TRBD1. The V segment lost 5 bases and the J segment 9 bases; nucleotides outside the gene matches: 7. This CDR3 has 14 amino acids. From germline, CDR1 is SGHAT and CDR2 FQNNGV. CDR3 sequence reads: CASSGRQGAGEQFF. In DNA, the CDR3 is TGTGCCAGCAGCGGACGACAGGGGGCAGGTGAGCAGTTCTTC.

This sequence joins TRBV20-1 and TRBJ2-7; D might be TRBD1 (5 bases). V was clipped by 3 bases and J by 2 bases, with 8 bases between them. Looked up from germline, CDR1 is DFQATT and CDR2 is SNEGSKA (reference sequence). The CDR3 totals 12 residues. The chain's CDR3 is CSASQGTYEQYV. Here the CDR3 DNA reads TGCAGTGCTAGTCAGGGAACCTACGAGCAGTACGTC.

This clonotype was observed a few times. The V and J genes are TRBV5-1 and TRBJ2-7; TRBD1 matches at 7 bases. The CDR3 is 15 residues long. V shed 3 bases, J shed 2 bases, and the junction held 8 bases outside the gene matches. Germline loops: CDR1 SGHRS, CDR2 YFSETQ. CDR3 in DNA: TGCGCCAGCAGCTCCGGGACAGCGAGGCCCTACGAGCAGTACTTC. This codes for CASSSGTARPYEQYF.

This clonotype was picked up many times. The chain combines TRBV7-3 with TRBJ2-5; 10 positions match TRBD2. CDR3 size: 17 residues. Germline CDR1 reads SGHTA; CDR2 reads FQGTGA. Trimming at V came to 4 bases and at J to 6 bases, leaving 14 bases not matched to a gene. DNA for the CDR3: TGTGCCAGCAGCTATCCGGGACTAGCGACTTCCTTGCAGACCCAGTACTTC. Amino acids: CASSYPGLATSLQTQYF. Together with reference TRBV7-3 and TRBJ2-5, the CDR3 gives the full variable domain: GAGVSQTPSNKVTEKGKYVELRCDPISGHTALYWYRQSLGQGPEFLIYFQGTGAADDSGLPNDRFFAVRPEGSVSTLKIQRTERGDSAVYLCASSYPGLATSLQTQYFGPGTRLLVL.

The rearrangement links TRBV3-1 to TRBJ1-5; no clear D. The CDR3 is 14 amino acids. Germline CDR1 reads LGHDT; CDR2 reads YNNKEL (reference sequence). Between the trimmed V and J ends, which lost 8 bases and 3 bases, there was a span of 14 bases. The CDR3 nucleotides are TGTGCCAGCGCCCCGGACGGAGACAATCAGCCCCAGCATTTT. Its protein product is CASAPDGDNQPQHF.

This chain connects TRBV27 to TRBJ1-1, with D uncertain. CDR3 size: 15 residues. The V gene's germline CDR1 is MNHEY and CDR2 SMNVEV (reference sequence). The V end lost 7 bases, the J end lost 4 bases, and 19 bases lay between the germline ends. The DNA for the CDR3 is TGTGCCAGCACTCCCTTTTCGGGAGAGGGCACTGAAGCTTTCTTT. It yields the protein CASTPFSGEGTEAFF.

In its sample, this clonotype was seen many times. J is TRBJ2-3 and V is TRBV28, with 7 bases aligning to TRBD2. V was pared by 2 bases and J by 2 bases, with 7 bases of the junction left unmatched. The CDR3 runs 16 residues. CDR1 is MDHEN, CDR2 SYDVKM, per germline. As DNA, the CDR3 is TGTGCCAGCAGTTTAGGGTTGCGGGGGTACACAGATACGCAGTATTTT. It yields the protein CASSLGLRGYTDTQYF.

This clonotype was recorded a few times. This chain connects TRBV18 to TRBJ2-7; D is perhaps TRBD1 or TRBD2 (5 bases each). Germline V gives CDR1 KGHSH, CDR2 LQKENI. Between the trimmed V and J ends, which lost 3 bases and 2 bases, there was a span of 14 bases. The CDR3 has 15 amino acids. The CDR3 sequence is CASSPLGTGPYEQYV. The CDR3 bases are TGTGCCAGCTCACCGCTCGGGACGGGCCCCTACGAGCAGTACGTC.

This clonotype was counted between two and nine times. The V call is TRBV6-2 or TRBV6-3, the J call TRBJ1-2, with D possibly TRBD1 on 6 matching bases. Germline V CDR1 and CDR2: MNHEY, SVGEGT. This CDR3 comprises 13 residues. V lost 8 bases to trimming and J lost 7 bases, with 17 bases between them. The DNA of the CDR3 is TGTGCCAGCGCTACAGGGTTAAGGAGTGGCTACACCTTC. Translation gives CASATGLRSGYTF.

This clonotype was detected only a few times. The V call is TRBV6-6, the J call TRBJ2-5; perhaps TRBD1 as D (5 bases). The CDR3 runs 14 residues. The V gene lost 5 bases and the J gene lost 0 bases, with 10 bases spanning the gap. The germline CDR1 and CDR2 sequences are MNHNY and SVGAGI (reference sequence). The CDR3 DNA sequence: TGTGCCAGCAGTCCAAGGGGCTACCAAGAGACCCAGTACTTC. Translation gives CASSPRGYQETQYF.